A single sample gave rise to the 22 T cell receptor beta chains below, sequenced in a study of circulating and synovial CD4+ cells in juvenile arthritis. The method was immunoSEQ multiplex PCR; TCRdb's version includes in-frame clones alone and lacks a portion of them. The sample yields 34,000 or so clones, approximately 93% seen once. Input material: CD4+ T cells from blood. These receptors were collected from a human donor with juvenile idiopathic arthritis.

The CDR3 reads CAWNRQENTEAFF. The CDR3 DNA sequence: TGTGCCTGGAACAGACAGGAGAACACTGAAGCTTTCTTT. The gene calls are TRBV30 and TRBJ1-1; TRBD1 might be the D (6 bases). This CDR3 is 13 amino acids long. V was trimmed by 4 bases and J by 1 base, leaving 10 bases between them. Per the germline V gene, CDR1 is GTSNPN and CDR2 is SVGIG (reference sequence).

The rearrangement uses TRBV4-1 and TRBJ1-1; a weak D match, TRBD1 (6 bases). CDR3 length: 13 amino acids. V shed 4 bases and J shed 5 bases, with 11 bases lying between them. Germline CDR1 is MGHRA and CDR2 is YSYEKL. The CDR3 nucleotides read TGCGCCAGCAGCCCGGACAGTTGGACTGAAGCTTTCTTT. This translates into CASSPDSWTEAFF.

The chain links TRBV5-1 to TRBJ1-6; D gene uncertain. Germline V lookup: CDR1 SGHRS, CDR2 YFSETQ. The length of the CDR3 is 15 residues. Trimming pared 0 bases from V and 6 bases from J, leaving 10 bases between. This CDR3 reads CASSLAAPGNSPLHF. CDR3 nucleotide sequence: TGCGCCAGCAGCTTGGCGGCTCCAGGTAATTCACCCCTCCACTTT.

The chain joins TRBV6-6 to TRBJ2-3; 7 bases fit TRBD1. The junction had 4 bases not matched to a gene; V was cut back by 10 bases and J by 0 bases. The CDR3 length is 13 residues. Germline-derived CDR1 and CDR2 are MNHNY and SVGAGI (reference sequence). The CDR3 sequence is CATRDRSTDTQYF. The DNA of the CDR3 is TGTGCCACTAGGGACAGAAGCACAGATACGCAGTATTTT.

In its sample, this clone was seen once. This chain connects TRBV7-9 to TRBJ1-1; D perhaps matches TRBD1 (5 bases). Germline V gene lookup returns CDR1 SEHNR and CDR2 FQNEAQ (reference sequence). V dropped 6 bases and J dropped 10 bases, with 27 bases sitting between them. This CDR3 is built from 16 residues. This CDR3 reads CASRPPRRAGDLGAFF. CDR3 in DNA: TGTGCCAGCAGACCACCCCGAAGGGCGGGGGACCTGGGAGCTTTCTTT.

The CDR3 spells CASSFWGGEQYF. The CDR3 region has the DNA TGTGCCAGCAGCTTCTGGGGCGGCGAGCAGTACTTC. The chain has TRBV6-5 and TRBJ2-7, with D perhaps matching TRBD1 (5 bases). Trimming took 6 bases from V and 6 from J, leaving 12 bases between them. This CDR3 spans 12 amino acids. Looked up from germline, CDR1 is MNHEY and CDR2 is SVGAGI.

The chain carries TRBV27 and TRBJ1-2; D may be TRBD1 (5 bases). Trimming pared 5 bases from V and 4 bases from J, leaving 14 bases between. The CDR3 extends over 14 amino acids. From germline, CDR1 is MNHEY and CDR2 SMNVEV (reference sequence). The CDR3 reads CASSQKEGAYGYTF. The CDR3 DNA reads as TGTGCCAGCAGTCAGAAAGAAGGGGCCTATGGCTACACCTTC.

This chain uses TRBV15 with TRBJ1-5; tentative D call: TRBD1 (6 bases). The germline V gene encodes CDR1 LNHNV and CDR2 YYDKDF (reference sequence). The CDR3 has 17 residues. Trimming cost V 4 bases and J 0 bases, with 16 bases left between them. The CDR3 nucleotides read TGTGCCACCAGCACAGACAGGCCAACGTATAGCAATCAGCCCCAGCATTTT. Its translation is CATSTDRPTYSNQPQHF.

The chain is built from TRBV5-1 and TRBJ2-1, with 8 bases fitting TRBD2. The CDR3 consists of 17 residues. V trimming: 3 bases; J trimming: 4 bases; junction bases outside the gene matches: 12. From germline, CDR1 is SGHRS and CDR2 YFSETQ. The CDR3 nucleotides read TGCGCCAGCAGCTCCGGTCTAGCGGGTAATAGGTACAATGAGCAGTTCTTC. Translated: CASSSGLAGNRYNEQFF.

As for this clone: An end of the junction differs from the germline gene, which may be a read error. This same CDR3 is encoded by further DNA sequences in the sample. The gene calls are TRBV4-1 and TRBJ1-6, with 9 bases that match TRBD1. Germline CDR1 reads MGHRA; CDR2 reads YSYEKL. The length of the CDR3 is 15 residues. The CDR3 region is CASSQEGQGNSPLHF. The CDR3 DNA sequence: TGCGCCAGCAGCCAAGAGGGACAGGGTAATTCCCCCCTCCACTTT.

V is TRBV11-3 and J is TRBJ1-3; D gene unclear. The CDR3 extends over 16 amino acids. Germline lookup yields CDR1 SGHNT and CDR2 YENEEA. V was clipped by 0 bases and J by 0 bases, with 9 bases between them. As DNA, the CDR3 is TGTGCCAGCAGCTTAGATCTTACGAGCTCTGGAAACACCATATATTTT. Translating gives CASSLDLTSSGNTIYF. The full variable domain, with the rest looked up from reference TRBV11-3 and TRBJ1-3, is EAGVVQSPRYKIIEKKQPVAFWCNPISGHNTLYWYLQNLGQGPELLIRYENEEAVDDSQLPKDRFSAERLKGVDSTLKIQPAELGDSAVYLCASSLDLTSSGNTIYFGEGSWLTVV.

The chain combines TRBV18 with TRBJ1-3, with a possible D match to TRBD1 (6 bases). Per germline, CDR1 KGHSH and CDR2 LQKENI. CDR3 length equals 17 residues. V was shortened by 6 bases and J by 0 bases, with 18 bases between the two germline ends. For the CDR3, the DNA is TGTGCCAGCTCCCGAGGACAGCCGCGCTACTCTGGAAACACCATATATTTT. It is translated as CASSRGQPRYSGNTIYF.

V and J are TRBV23-1 and TRBJ1-1; D not resolved. TRBV23-1 is classed as an ORF, of uncertain function. V lost 6 bases and J lost 2, with 19 bases in between. The CDR3 runs to 16 residues. CDR3 in DNA: TGCGCCAGCAGCCAAACCCTTATTCCGGTTAACACTGAAGCTTTCTTT. Translated: CASSQTLIPVNTEAFF.

The genes are TRBV19 and TRBJ2-7; 7 bases are shared with TRBD1. Germline trimming cut 1 base from V and 3 bases from J; bases unmatched to any gene: 6. The germline V gene encodes CDR1 LNHDA and CDR2 SQIVND (reference sequence). The CDR3 totals 15 residues. CDR3 region: CASSIGGRGNYEQYF. CDR3 nucleotide sequence: TGTGCCAGTAGTATAGGGGGCAGGGGGAACTACGAGCAGTACTTC.

The rearrangement uses TRBV11-2 and TRBJ2-1; 7 bases align to TRBD2. Trimming at V came to 4 bases and at J to 0 bases, leaving 9 bases not matched to a gene. Germline-derived CDR1 and CDR2 are SGHAT and FQNNGV. CDR3 length: 17 residues. In nucleotides, the CDR3 is TGTGCCAGCAGCTGGAGCTGGGGGGGGATCTCCTACAATGAGCAGTTCTTC. Translating it yields CASSWSWGGISYNEQFF.

The rearrangement joins TRBV4-1 to TRBJ2-6; no definite D call. Germline V gene sequence: CDR1 MGHRA, CDR2 YSYEKL. Trimming took off 3 bases at V and 1 base at J, with 16 bases between the two ends. The CDR3 contains 18 residues. The CDR3 DNA is TGCGCCAGCAGCCACCCCCTGAGGAGTCAGTCTGGGGCCAACGTCCTGACTTTC. It is translated as CASSHPLRSQSGANVLTF.

This clone was counted once. The chain joins TRBV7-2 to TRBJ2-5, with a possible D match to TRBD2 (6 bases). V shed 5 bases and J shed 4 bases, with 17 bases lying between them. CDR1 SGHTA and CDR2 FQGNSA come from the germline V gene. The CDR3 consists of 15 residues. CDR3 sequence (DNA): TGTGCCAGCAGCAGGAACCAGGGAGGCCGAGAGACCCAGTACTTC. This gives the protein CASSRNQGGRETQYF.

The rearrangement links TRBV7-2 to TRBJ1-2; 7 bases agree with TRBD1. Germline V gives CDR1 SGHTA, CDR2 FQGNSA. The V segment lost 5 bases and the J segment 0 bases; nucleotides outside the gene matches: 6. This CDR3 has 15 amino acids. CDR3 sequence (DNA): TGTGCCAGCAGCCTAACAGGGGCTACTAACTATGGCTACACCTTC. This translates into CASSLTGATNYGYTF. The full variable domain, completed using reference TRBV7-2 and TRBJ1-2, is GAGVSQSPSNKVTEKGKDVELRCDPISGHTALYWYRQSLGQGLEFLIYFQGNSAPDKSGLPSDRFSAERTGGSVSTLTIQRTQQEDSAVYLCASSLTGATNYGYTFGSGTRLTVV.

This chain uses TRBV29-1 with TRBJ2-3, with a tentative D call TRBD2 (7 bases). V lost 7 bases, J lost 5 bases, and 16 bases lay in between. The CDR3 has 13 amino acids. CDR1 SQVTM and CDR2 ANQGSEA come from the germline V gene. CDR3 sequence reads: CSASGGLVDTQYF. CDR3 in DNA: TGCAGCGCCTCCGGGGGGCTCGTAGATACGCAGTATTTT.

The genes are TRBV7-3 and TRBJ2-6; D is possibly TRBD1 (6 bases). Trimming pared 0 bases from V and 1 base from J, leaving 16 bases between. Germline V gene lookup returns CDR1 SGHTA and CDR2 FQGTGA. CDR3 length: 19 amino acids. The CDR3 DNA reads as TGTGCCAGCAGCTTAACGCAGGGGCGGATCCTTTCTGGGGCCAACGTCCTGACTTTC. Residues: CASSLTQGRILSGANVLTF. Supplemented by reference TRBV7-3 and TRBJ2-6, the full variable domain reads GAGVSQTPSNKVTEKGKYVELRCDPISGHTALYWYRQSLGQGPEFLIYFQGTGAADDSGLPNDRFFAVRPEGSVSTLKIQRTERGDSAVYLCASSLTQGRILSGANVLTFGAGSRLTVL.

The V and J genes are TRBV6-1 and TRBJ2-7; a possible D gene is TRBD1 (5 bases). The V end lost 7 bases, the J end lost 4 bases, and 20 bases lay between the germline ends. CDR3 size: 15 residues. From germline, CDR1 is MNHNS and CDR2 SASEGT. CDR3: CASTGRRAYLYEQYF. The CDR3 region has the DNA TGTGCCAGCACCGGCCGCAGGGCCTACCTATACGAGCAGTACTTC.

The chain carries TRBV6-1 and TRBJ1-5, with D perhaps TRBD1 (5 bases). Germline V lookup: CDR1 MNHNS, CDR2 SASEGT. V gave up 4 bases and J gave up 5 bases, with 9 bases separating them. The CDR3 extends over 13 amino acids. CDR3 in amino acids: CASSGQGDQPQHF. The CDR3, as DNA: TGTGCCAGCAGTGGCCAGGGTGATCAGCCCCAGCATTTT.